The 30 T cell receptor beta chains below all came from one sample that was sequenced in a study of T-cell reconstitution after alpha-beta-depleted transplantation in children. Unique molecular identifiers were built into the TCRbeta library. TCRdb analysed the PCR reads with MiXCR anew, one entry per CDR3 protein. The table lists about 290,000 distinct CDR3 sequences, roughly a tenth of them singletons, with 7% to 9.5% in the top ten. Source: PBMCs, taken before TCRalphabeta/CD19-depleted stem cell transplant. The receptors come from a boy in the first two years of life with acute myeloid leukemia, due to receive a stem cell transplant.

The chain links TRBV6-1 to TRBJ2-7; D is unclear. The CDR3 runs 14 residues. Trimming took 0 bases from V and 3 from J, leaving 9 bases between them. Germline values: CDR1 MNHNS, CDR2 SASEGT. The CDR3 reads CASSEAPGFYEQYF. Here the CDR3 DNA reads TGTGCCAGCAGTGAAGCTCCGGGTTTCTACGAGCAGTACTTC.

This clonotype has only a few counts. CDR3 residues: CASSDQRENNEQFF. The CDR3 DNA reads as TGTGCCAGCAGTGACCAGCGGGAGAACAATGAGCAGTTCTTC. This sequence joins TRBV6-2 or TRBV6-3 and TRBJ2-1, with 8 bases fitting TRBD2. This CDR3 comprises 14 residues. V lost 5 bases to trimming and J lost 5 bases; unmatched junction nucleotides: 5. The germline CDR1 and CDR2 sequences are MNHEY and SVGEGT.

CDR3 protein: CASGLVSTGDTQYF. The CDR3 DNA follows: TGTGCTAGTGGTTTGGTATCGACGGGAGATACGCAGTATTTT. The chain has TRBV12-5 and TRBJ2-3; D is undetermined. Trimming left V 0 bases short and J 5 bases short, with 9 bases between. The CDR3 runs to 14 residues. Germline assignment: CDR1 LGHNT and CDR2 FRNRAP.

This chain links TRBV29-1 with TRBJ2-1; D unclear. Germline assignment: CDR1 SQVTM and CDR2 ANQGSEA. V was trimmed by 3 bases and J by 4 bases, leaving 13 bases between them. This CDR3 has 14 amino acids. The DNA for the CDR3 is TGCAGCGTTGACGCGGCCCTGCTTTACAATGAGCAGTTCTTC. Its translation: CSVDAALLYNEQFF.

In the case of this clonotype: Just one base apart from a much larger clone, this may be a read error. The chain couples TRBV4-3 to TRBJ2-3, with 8 positions matching TRBD2. Germline assignment: CDR1 LGHNA and CDR2 YSLEER. This CDR3 is built from 16 residues. CDR3 amino acids: CASRQDAREEVDTQYF. CDR3 coding DNA: TGCGCCAGCCGCCAAGATGCGCGGGAGGAAGTAGATACGCAGTATTTT.

This clonotype was found a few times. Here the CDR3 reads CSARDPPLQETQYF. The CDR3 nucleotides read TGCAGTGCTAGAGATCCCCCGCTGCAAGAGACCCAGTACTTC. This rearrangement joins TRBV20-1 to TRBJ2-5, with D unresolved. Germline CDR1 and CDR2: DFQATT and SNEGSKA (reference sequence). This CDR3 has 14 residues. V was pared by 0 bases and J by 2 bases, with 10 bases between.

This clonotype was counted at least ten times. V is TRBV28 and J is TRBJ2-7, with TRBD1 matching 7 bases. Per the germline V gene, CDR1 is MDHEN and CDR2 is SYDVKM. This CDR3 contains 15 residues. The V segment lost 3 bases and the J segment 3 bases; nucleotides outside the gene matches: 8. Written as DNA, the CDR3 is TGTGCCAGCAGTTTTAGGGGGCAGCCAATCTACGAGCAGTACTTC. Translated, it gives CASSFRGQPIYEQYF.

Comments on this clonotype: A much larger clone differs from this one at a single base, so this may be a read error. The chain combines TRBV7-2 with TRBJ1-5; unclear D gene. Trimming removed 3 bases at V and 2 bases at J, with 14 bases between. Germline V gene lookup returns CDR1 SGHTA and CDR2 FQGNSA. This CDR3 is 16 amino acids long. The CDR3: CASSLTTASGNQPQHF. In DNA form, the CDR3 reads TGTGCCAGCAGCTTGACAACAGCTTCTGGCAATCAGCCCCAGCATTTT.

This clonotype was counted many times. CDR3 bases: TGCAGCGTAATTCTAGGACTAGCCTCTGGGGGTGAGCAGTTCTTC. It yields the protein CSVILGLASGGEQFF. The chain uses TRBV29-1 and TRBJ2-1, with 8 bases lining up with TRBD2. CDR1 SQVTM and CDR2 ANQGSEA come from the germline V gene. CDR3 size: 15 residues. V trimming: 6 bases; J trimming: 9 bases; junction bases outside the gene matches: 16.

This clonotype appeared many times. This chain connects TRBV12-5 to TRBJ1-1, with D hard to call. Germline CDR1 reads LGHNT; CDR2 reads FRNRAP. The CDR3 extends over 14 amino acids. With 7 bases removed from V and 3 bases from J, the gap between germline ends came to 15 bases. In DNA form, the CDR3 reads TGTGCTAGTGCTCCGCGCTGGAGGGACACTGAAGCTTTCTTT. Its translation is CASAPRWRDTEAFF.

With respect to this clonotype: With a much larger clone just one base away, this may be a read error. The chain carries TRBV5-1 and TRBJ2-2; 7 nucleotides line up with TRBD1. The germline V gene has CDR1 SGHRS and CDR2 YFSETQ. The CDR3 loop spans 13 amino acids. In DNA, the CDR3 is TGCGCCAGCAGCAGGGGGCAAACCGGGGAGCTGTCTTTT. Its protein product is CASSRGQTGELSF.

This clonotype has a count of ten or more. This chain uses TRBV5-1 with TRBJ2-7; D is perhaps TRBD1 (5 bases). Germline V CDR1 and CDR2: SGHRS, YFSETQ. Deletions cut 2 bases from V and 3 bases from J, with 9 bases between. The CDR3 totals 13 residues. For the CDR3, the DNA is TGCGCCAGCAGCTTCCCAGGGAACTACGAGCAGTACTTC. Translated, it gives CASSFPGNYEQYF.

This clonotype was counted at least ten times. V usage is TRBV28 and J usage is TRBJ2-3, with 7 bases lining up with TRBD1. Germline V gene sequence: CDR1 MDHEN, CDR2 SYDVKM. The trim removed 3 bases at V and 2 bases at J, leaving 14 bases unmatched. CDR3 length equals 18 residues. The CDR3 is CASSLVESTGAFTDTQYF. As DNA, the CDR3 is TGTGCCAGCAGTTTGGTCGAGTCTACAGGGGCGTTCACAGATACGCAGTATTTT.

The sample holds many counts of this clonotype. The rearrangement links TRBV10-3 to TRBJ1-1; D remains unclear. The CDR3 spans 11 residues. CDR1 and CDR2 (germline): ENHRY, SYGVKD. Trimming took 0 bases from V and 6 from J, leaving 2 bases between them. CDR3 protein: CAISESSEAFF. CDR3 DNA sequence: TGTGCCATCAGTGAGTCCTCTGAAGCTTTCTTT.

This clonotype was seen a single time. The chain links TRBV20-1 to TRBJ1-4; tentatively, D is TRBD1 (6 bases). The germline V and J ends were trimmed by 3 bases and 4 bases, with 18 bases remaining between them. The CDR3 runs 16 residues. From germline, CDR1 is DFQATT and CDR2 SNEGSKA (reference sequence). CDR3 residues: CSARSRAFRGNEKLFF. CDR3 DNA: TGCAGTGCTAGGTCTCGGGCCTTCAGGGGTAATGAAAAACTGTTTTTT.

This clonotype was observed at least ten times. The chain has TRBV24-1 and TRBJ2-2, with D perhaps TRBD1 (5 bases). This CDR3 contains 14 residues. The germline CDR1 and CDR2 sequences are KGHDR and SFDVKD. Trimming took off 6 bases at V and 3 bases at J, with 10 bases between the two ends. The CDR3 nucleotides read TGTGCCACCAGTAGTCCCAGGGACACCGGGGAGCTGTTTTTT. Translation: CATSSPRDTGELFF.

This clonotype was seen ten or more times. The rearrangement joins TRBV29-1 to TRBJ2-7; a weak D match, TRBD1 (6 bases). V was pared by 0 bases and J by 2 bases, with 11 bases between. In germline, CDR1 is SQVTM, CDR2 ANQGSEA. CDR3 length: 14 amino acids. In DNA, the CDR3 is TGCAGCGTTGAAGAAGCCGGGACAACCTACGAGCAGTACTTC. This encodes CSVEEAGTTYEQYF.

This clonotype was seen at least ten times. The genes are TRBV12-3 or TRBV12-4 and TRBJ2-1; 7 bases line up with TRBD1. With 5 bases clipped from V and 5 bases from J, the junction kept 6 bases outside the gene matches. The CDR3 loop spans 14 amino acids. The CDR3 spells CASSTQGFNNEQFF. DNA of the CDR3: TGTGCCAGCAGTACACAGGGGTTTAACAATGAGCAGTTCTTC.

The chain carries TRBV28 and TRBJ2-7; D perhaps matches TRBD2 (6 bases). The germline V gene has CDR1 MDHEN and CDR2 SYDVKM. Trimming removed 5 bases from V and 3 bases from J, with 11 bases in between. The CDR3 runs to 13 residues. CDR3 nucleotide sequence: TGTGCCAGCAGTCGATTCGGGGGCTACGAGCAGTACTTC. Translating it yields CASSRFGGYEQYF.

There are a few counts of this clonotype. This rearrangement joins TRBV27 to TRBJ2-2, with 8 bases lining up with TRBD1. Germline V gene sequence: CDR1 MNHEY, CDR2 SMNVEV (reference sequence). V trimming: 6 bases; J trimming: 0 bases; junction bases outside the gene matches: 6. The CDR3 runs to 16 residues. Here the CDR3 reads CASSPQGETNTGELFF. The CDR3 DNA reads as TGTGCCAGCAGCCCACAGGGGGAAACGAACACCGGGGAGCTGTTTTTT.

There are many counts of this clonotype. This chain uses TRBV12-3 or TRBV12-4 with TRBJ1-2, with D uncertain. V lost 5 bases, J lost 1 base, and 8 bases lay in between. There are 13 residues in the CDR3. The CDR3 DNA follows: TGTGCCAGCAGTCCGGGCTTTAACTATGGCTACACCTTC. This codes for CASSPGFNYGYTF.

This clonotype was observed at least ten times. V and J are TRBV10-2 and TRBJ2-5; 10 bases align to TRBD2. The V gene end was trimmed by 6 bases and the J gene end by 5 bases; junction bases not matched to a gene: 3. The length of the CDR3 is 13 residues. Germline assignment: CDR1 WSHSY and CDR2 SAAADI. The CDR3 region has the DNA TGCGCCAGCAGACTAGCGGGAATGGAGACCCAGTACTTC. This sequence encodes CASRLAGMETQYF.

The chain has TRBV7-2 and TRBJ2-7, with TRBD1 matching 7 bases. This CDR3 contains 16 residues. Germline V gives CDR1 SGHTA, CDR2 FQGNSA. V shed 5 bases and J 4 bases; nucleotides not matched to a gene: 14. In nucleotides, the CDR3 is TGTGCCAGCAGCCCCAAGGGGGCCTTTCAAAAGTACGAGCAGTACTTC. It codes for CASSPKGAFQKYEQYF.

Ten or more counts support this clonotype. The V and J genes are TRBV5-4 and TRBJ2-5; 10 nucleotides align to TRBD2. Looked up from germline, CDR1 is SGHNT and CDR2 is YYREEE (reference sequence). CDR3 length: 15 residues. V shed 2 bases, J shed 4 bases, and the junction held 5 bases outside the gene matches. The CDR3 nucleotides are TGTGCCAGCAGCTTAAAGCGGGGGGGCACAGAGACCCAGTACTTC. Translated: CASSLKRGGTETQYF.

Notes on this clonotype: Just one base apart from a much larger clone, this may be a read error. The chain has TRBV19 and TRBJ2-5, with 9 bases lining up with TRBD2. This CDR3 comprises 14 residues. Germline V gives CDR1 LNHDA, CDR2 SQIVND (reference sequence). CDR3 sequence: CASSQRGAGETQHF. The CDR3 nucleotides are TGTGCCAGTAGCCAGCGGGGGGCCGGAGAGACCCAGCACTTC.

The CDR3 DNA sequence: TGTGCCAGCAGGGACAGGGACGAGCAGTACTTC. Protein product: CASRDRDEQYF. The genes are TRBV3-1 and TRBJ2-7; 8 positions match TRBD1. CDR3 length equals 11 residues. Germline V gene sequence: CDR1 LGHDT, CDR2 YNNKEL (reference sequence). Germline trimming cut 6 bases from V and 5 bases from J; bases unmatched to any gene: 0.

The V call is TRBV11-3, the J call TRBJ2-1, with 8 bases matching TRBD2. Germline CDR1 is SGHNT and CDR2 is YENEEA. This CDR3 is built from 16 residues. Germline trimming cut 2 bases from V and 6 bases from J; bases unmatched to any gene: 9. CDR3 sequence reads: CASSLRAGVFVNEQFF. The CDR3, as DNA: TGTGCCAGCAGCTTACGAGCGGGAGTCTTCGTCAATGAGCAGTTCTTC.

This clonotype was counted many times. The V and J genes are TRBV5-6 and TRBJ2-1; possibly TRBD2 for D (6 bases). This CDR3 has 15 amino acids. Germline V gene sequence: CDR1 SGHDT, CDR2 YYEEEE. Trimming removed 2 bases from V and 5 bases from J, with 14 bases in between. The CDR3 sequence is CASSFRDLPHNEQFF. The CDR3 DNA sequence: TGTGCCAGCAGCTTCCGGGACTTACCCCACAATGAGCAGTTCTTC.

This clonotype was observed many times. The chain has TRBV10-3 and TRBJ2-7; 13 nucleotides match TRBD2. The ends lost 3 bases at V and 2 bases at J; junction bases unmatched: 7. Germline CDR1 ENHRY, CDR2 SYGVKD. This CDR3 spans 17 amino acids. Written as DNA, the CDR3 is TGTGCCATCAGTGATGATACTAGCGGGGGGGGTACCTACGAGCAGTACTTC. Its translation: CAISDDTSGGGTYEQYF.

This clonotype was seen a few times. The V gene is TRBV4-3, the J gene TRBJ2-2, with D hard to call. The CDR3 has 14 residues. The ends were cut back, 0 bases at V and 6 bases at J, with 8 bases in the middle. CDR1 is LGHNA, CDR2 YSLEER, per germline. Here the CDR3 DNA reads TGCGCCAGCAGCCAAGATCAGGCAGCCGGGGAGCTGTTTTTT. Amino acid sequence: CASSQDQAAGELFF.